This T cell receptor (beta chain) was sequenced in a study of T cell responses to AZD1222 COVID-19 vaccine. Study summary: Some second doses came at about 4 weeks and others at about 12 weeks; these were pooled.

A word on this clone: What it recognizes is unknown.

Repertoires were generated with immunoSEQ multiplex PCR, while TCRdb's copy carries only in-frame clones and drops some. The sample shows about 85,000 clones, 75% to 90% of them seen only once. Study-level results: Along spike, vaccine-associated CD4 TCRs were found throughout, with dominance at 160-218 and 743-854. Baseline seropositivity characterized only six AZD1222 recipients. Compared with day 0, the breadth and depth of the Spike-specific TCR repertoire rose significantly after two doses of AZD1222.

Trimming took 4 bases from V and 1 from J, leaving 8 bases between them. CDR1 is MNHEY and CDR2 is SMNVEV in the germline V gene (reference sequence). The CDR3 totals 14 residues. The rearrangement uses TRBV27 and TRBJ1-3; TRBD1 might be the D (5 bases). The sequencing here drew on peripheral blood, taken on day 0 of AZD1222 vaccination. This TCR came from an adult in good health. CDR3 nucleotides: TGTGCCAGCAGTTCAAGGGGATCTGGAAACACCATATATTTT. Its protein product is CASSSRGSGNTIYF.